Listed below are T cell receptor beta chains from one sample, sequenced in a study of blood T cell repertoires in COVID-19. The data were produced by immunoSEQ multiplex PCR, yet TCRdb's version contains in-frame clones alone and is incomplete. The sample yields about 200,000 clones, around 80% seen once. Sequenced: peripheral blood. The receptor source for this set is a human donor in a cohort sampled during active COVID-19. CDR3s include the opening cysteine and the closing phenylalanine or tryptophan. Fields, in order: V gene, J gene, CDR3 protein.

>TRBV28|TRBJ2-7
CASSNPPGADYEQYF
>TRBV4-2|TRBJ1-6
CASSPPATGENSPLHF
>TRBV6-2/TRBV6-3|TRBJ1-5
CASSFGGGGNQPQHF
>TRBV11-2|TRBJ2-3
CASSRRLAGATDTQYF
>TRBV28|TRBJ1-1
CASSSPQGRGGAFF
>TRBV19|TRBJ2-7
CASGDRPTYEQYF
>TRBV19|TRBJ2-7
CASSILSKPYEQYF
>TRBV6-1|TRBJ2-7
CASSEIGGYEQYF
>TRBV5-1|TRBJ1-2
CASSLDWASANYGYTF
>TRBV11-2|TRBJ1-4
CASNRLGPDPKLFF
>TRBV25-1|TRBJ2-2
CASSATGWELFF
>TRBV28|TRBJ2-7
CASRGSGKAYEQYF
>TRBV2|TRBJ1-4
CASAEDSWSYEKLFF
>TRBV5-4|TRBJ1-1
CASSREDQWGNTEAFF
>TRBV6-5|TRBJ1-2
CASSYSEGVGYGYTF
>TRBV24-1|TRBJ2-5
CATSSDKDEETQYF
>TRBV28|TRBJ1-4
CASGRPSGATNEKLFF
>TRBV27|TRBJ2-7
CASSLGGSSYEQYF
>TRBV7-2|TRBJ2-7
CASSLGLARDQQYF
>TRBV27|TRBJ2-6
CASSSTSTGANVLTF
>TRBV9|TRBJ2-7
CASSVAPSGSYEQYF
>TRBV27|TRBJ2-7
CATSPGLAREQYF